The TCR beta chain described here comes from a study of CD8 T cells in Susac syndrome. The TEMRA cells underwent FACS enrichment, while the CD8+ and CD4+ T cells underwent negative isolation. Looked up from germline, CDR1 is GTSNPN and CDR2 is SVGIG (reference sequence). The CDR3 totals 13 residues. Trimming took 5 bases from V and 7 from J, leaving 15 bases between them. Reverse transcription of about 0.45 to 1 ug RNA was performed with random hexamers. One entry per CDR3 protein results from TCRdb running MiXCR on the immunoSEQ multiplex PCR reads. The sample shows roughly 400,000 distinct CDR3 sequences, around 85% of them seen only once.

Sample: CD8+ T cells from PBMCs. The V gene is TRBV30, the J gene TRBJ2-1; D may be TRBD1 or TRBD2 (6 bases each). The clonotype was recovered from a human donor with multiple sclerosis. CDR3 DNA sequence: TGTGCCTGGGGGCCCGGGGGCGCGAATGAGCAGTTCTTC. Its protein is CAWGPGGANEQFF. Supplemented by reference TRBV30 and TRBJ2-1, the full variable domain reads SQTIHQWPATLVQPVGSPLSLECTVEGTSNPNLYWYRQAAGRGLQLLFYSVGIGQISSEVPQNLSASRPQDRQFILSSKKLLLSDSGFYLCAWGPGGANEQFFGPGTRLTVL.